Listed here is a single TCR beta chain. This sample was included in a study of blood T cell repertoires in COVID-19. As for the study in general: T cells, B-cell-depleted T cells, or PBMCs supplied cDNA or gDNA.

TCRdb's table, derived via immunoSEQ multiplex PCR, lists solely in-frame clones and lacks some. The table has 95,000 to 150,000 clones, 77% seen once. Material: peripheral blood. The clonotype was recovered from a human donor in a cohort sampled during active COVID-19.

CDR3 region: CASRAGGDPYEQYF. For the CDR3, the DNA is TGTGCCAGCAGGGCGGGAGGGGATCCCTACGAGCAGTACTTC. The genes are TRBV27 and TRBJ2-7; 9 nucleotides line up with TRBD2. V was pared by 6 bases and J by 2 bases, with 5 bases of the junction left unmatched. CDR1 MNHEY and CDR2 SMNVEV come from the germline V gene (reference sequence). This CDR3 is built from 14 residues.